The next 12 T cell receptor beta chains were all read from a single sample in a study of early T cells in non-severe SARS-CoV-2 infection (dated by TCRdb to the early 2020s). The library was made by 5' RACE. TCRdb names NextSeq 500 as the instrument used. TCRdb reanalyzed the raw reads on its own, using fastp at Q25 for trimming and MiXCR for clone calling, and kept in-frame beta chains. Each entry is one CDR3 protein sequence, shown with its most common DNA and genes. Recorded for this sample are about 39,000 distinct CDR3 sequences; less than 7% of them occurred a single time. Jointly, the top ten make up 4.4% of the sample. The input for sequencing was whole blood, taken at baseline. The origin of the receptors is an adult who was a healthcare worker with PCR-confirmed SARS-CoV-2 infection or an uninfected control (not recorded which).

This clonotype was found many times. One junction end does not reproduce the germline sequence, and a read error may be involved. The V gene is TRBV29-1, the J gene TRBJ1-1; TRBD1 matches 7 bases. The germline V gene has CDR1 SQVTM and CDR2 ANQGSEA. The CDR3 runs to 10 residues. CDR3 in DNA: TGCAGCGTCGGGACAGCCCAAAAAACGTTT. Amino acids: CSVGTAQKTF.

This clonotype was seen more than once but under ten times. The V and J genes are TRBV2 and TRBJ2-1; D is perhaps TRBD2 (6 bases). Germline loops: CDR1 SNHLY, CDR2 FYNNEI. CDR3 size: 15 residues. Trimming pared 10 bases from V and 8 bases from J, leaving 24 bases between. CDR3 DNA sequence: TGTGCCACTAAAGGGCGGCTAGCGCCGACCGATGAGCAGTTCTTC. As protein: CATKGRLAPTDEQFF.

This clonotype appeared many times. The chain has TRBV27 and TRBJ2-7; TRBD1 matches at 9 bases. V lost 1 base and J lost 7; bases outside the gene matches: 11. Per germline, CDR1 MNHEY and CDR2 SMNVEV (reference sequence). The CDR3 is made up of 16 amino acids. CDR3 in amino acids: CASSLFTGQGPWEQYF. The DNA for the CDR3 is TGTGCCAGCAGTTTATTCACGGGACAGGGACCCTGGGAGCAGTACTTC.

The table lists this clonotype with many counts. The J gene is TRBJ2-3, the V gene TRBV29-1, with 7 bases fitting TRBD1. Germline loops: CDR1 SQVTM, CDR2 ANQGSEA. Trimming at V came to 0 bases and at J to 3 bases, leaving 6 bases not matched to a gene. The CDR3 has 15 residues. CDR3: CSVEDRTGVTDTQYF. The CDR3 nucleotides are TGCAGCGTTGAAGATCGAACAGGGGTTACAGATACGCAGTATTTT.

This clonotype was seen at least ten times. DNA of the CDR3: TGTGCCCCCCAGGACAGTAGGCTATCTGGGGCCCAGTACTTC. Amino acids: CAPQDSRLSGAQYF. The chain carries TRBV10-3 and TRBJ2-5; tentatively, D is TRBD1 (6 bases). Germline V gene lookup returns CDR1 ENHRY and CDR2 SYGVKD. The CDR3 contains 14 residues. Trimming took off 11 bases at V and 9 bases at J, with 25 bases between the two ends.

The table lists this clonotype with many counts. V and J are TRBV12-3 or TRBV12-4 and TRBJ1-1; 9 nucleotides agree with TRBD1. This CDR3 is 18 amino acids long. Losses at the gene ends were 3 bases for V and 4 bases for J; bases not matched to a gene: 15. In nucleotides, the CDR3 is TGTGCCAGCAGTTTGGAACAGGGGGCGAAATTTTGGATCACTGAAGCTTTCTTT. This codes for CASSLEQGAKFWITEAFF.

There are many counts of this clonotype. The chain is built from TRBV4-1 and TRBJ2-2; the D gene could be TRBD1 or TRBD2 (5 bases each). The germline V and J ends were trimmed by 3 bases and 7 bases, with 9 bases remaining between them. CDR3 length: 13 amino acids. CDR1 is MGHRA and CDR2 is YSYEKL in the germline V gene. CDR3 coding DNA: TGCGCCAGCAGCCAGGTGGGGGACGGGGAGCTGTTTTTT. Protein product: CASSQVGDGELFF.

This clonotype has ten or more counts. This chain links TRBV3-1 with TRBJ2-7; 9 positions agree with TRBD2. This CDR3 spans 14 amino acids. Germline V gene sequence: CDR1 LGHDT, CDR2 YNNKEL (reference sequence). J gave up 7 bases and V 4 bases, and 8 bases lay outside the gene matches. The CDR3 DNA reads TGTGCCAGCAGCCGCAGCGGGGGGATTAAGGAGCAGTACTTC. It yields the protein CASSRSGGIKEQYF.

This clonotype was detected ten times or more. CDR3 nucleotide sequence: TGTGCCAGCAGCTCAAAGACTAGCGGGGGGTCATTCTACGAGCAGTACTTC. It encodes CASSSKTSGGSFYEQYF. The chain has TRBV7-9 and TRBJ2-7; 13 bases are shared with TRBD2. The CDR3 length is 17 residues. CDR1 is SEHNR and CDR2 is FQNEAQ in the germline V gene (reference sequence). Losses at the gene ends were 4 bases for V and 3 bases for J; bases not matched to a gene: 9.

This clonotype was seen at least ten times. The chain uses TRBV11-1 and TRBJ2-1; 9 positions agree with TRBD2. This CDR3 contains 14 residues. Trimming at V came to 9 bases and at J to 8 bases, leaving 11 bases not matched to a gene. Germline V gene lookup returns CDR1 SGHAT and CDR2 FQDESV (reference sequence). The CDR3: CASTGTSRGDEQFF. The CDR3 bases are TGTGCCAGTACGGGGACTAGCCGAGGGGATGAGCAGTTCTTC.

The sample holds many counts of this clonotype. The CDR3 here is CASSLPGTVNTEAFF. The DNA of the CDR3 is TGTGCCAGCAGCCTGCCCGGGACAGTGAACACTGAAGCTTTCTTT. J is TRBJ1-1 and V is TRBV14; 7 nucleotides match TRBD1. The CDR3 consists of 15 residues. V dropped 4 bases and J dropped 0; count of bases not matched to a gene: 5. CDR1 and CDR2 (germline): SGHDN, FVKESK.

The sample holds many counts of this clonotype. V and J are TRBV6-5 and TRBJ2-7; 10 bases align to TRBD1. The ends lost 6 bases at V and 2 bases at J; junction bases unmatched: 10. The CDR3 runs 16 residues. CDR1 and CDR2 (germline): MNHEY, SVGAGI. The CDR3 DNA follows: TGTGCCAGCAGATTATATGGACAGGGGGACACCTACGAGCAGTACTTC. This gives the protein CASRLYGQGDTYEQYF.